This is a list of T cell receptor beta chains from one sample in a study of T cells in tuberculosis. Profiled with immunoSEQ multiplex PCR; TCRdb holds only in-frame clones, not every one. The sample records tens of thousands of clones, just over 90% being singletons. Sequenced here: PBMCs, sampled at tuberculosis diagnosis. The source of these receptors is an adult with tuberculosis. Some clones in this sample may be carry-over from other donors' samples. Both conserved end residues are part of each CDR3. Each record gives: CDR3 length, clone size, D gene, V gene, J gene, CDR3 protein, CDR3 DNA. A D gene is named only where the DNA matches it firmly. Size tells how often a clone was seen (once, few, many) or the class of an expanded clone, and some rows leave it out.

cdr3_length: 19
clone_size: NA
d_call: TRBD1
v_call: TRBV6-7
j_call: TRBJ2-6
cdr3_aa: CASSRGRGQGPSGANVLTF
cdr3_nt: TGTGCCAGTTCGAGGGGTAGAGGACAGGGCCCCTCTGGGGCCAACGTCCTGACTTTC

cdr3_length: 14
clone_size: NA
d_call: NA
v_call: TRBV6-1
j_call: TRBJ1-5
cdr3_aa: CASAGNLSNQPQHF
cdr3_nt: TGTGCCAGTGCCGGGAATTTGAGCAATCAGCCCCAGCATTTT

cdr3_length: 16
clone_size: NA
d_call: NA
v_call: TRBV2
j_call: TRBJ1-2
cdr3_aa: CASSEASPIATRGYTF
cdr3_nt: TGTGCCAGCAGTGAAGCGAGCCCGATTGCTACGAGGGGCTACACCTTC

cdr3_length: 12
clone_size: NA
d_call: NA
v_call: TRBV4-2
j_call: TRBJ1-2
cdr3_aa: CASSLGDKGYTF
cdr3_nt: TGTGCCAGCAGCCTCGGAGATAAGGGCTACACCTTC

cdr3_length: 15
clone_size: NA
d_call: NA
v_call: TRBV9
j_call: TRBJ2-7
cdr3_aa: CASSPPQGQRHEQYF
cdr3_nt: TGTGCCAGCAGCCCCCCCCAGGGGCAGCGACACGAGCAGTACTTC

cdr3_length: 14
clone_size: NA
d_call: TRBD2
v_call: TRBV6-1
j_call: TRBJ2-3
cdr3_aa: CASSDPGLADTQYF
cdr3_nt: TGTGCCAGCAGTGACCCGGGACTAGCAGATACGCAGTATTTT

cdr3_length: 13
clone_size: NA
d_call: NA
v_call: TRBV6-1
j_call: TRBJ2-7
cdr3_aa: CASLHREGYEQYF
cdr3_nt: TGTGCCAGTCTACACCGCGAGGGCTACGAGCAGTACTTC

cdr3_length: 16
clone_size: once
d_call: NA
v_call: TRBV10-3
j_call: TRBJ1-1
cdr3_aa: CAISESGGLTNTEAFF
cdr3_nt: TGTGCCATCAGTGAGTCGGGGGGACTGACGAACACTGAAGCTTTCTTT

cdr3_length: 12
clone_size: NA
d_call: NA
v_call: TRBV5-4
j_call: TRBJ1-1
cdr3_aa: CASSFWQGEAFF
cdr3_nt: TGTGCCAGCAGCTTTTGGCAGGGGGAAGCTTTCTTT

cdr3_length: 15
clone_size: NA
d_call: TRBD1
v_call: TRBV5-1
j_call: TRBJ1-2
cdr3_aa: CASSLVEGAQNGYTF
cdr3_nt: TGCGCCAGCAGCTTGGTCGAGGGGGCGCAGAATGGCTACACCTTC

cdr3_length: 12
clone_size: NA
d_call: NA
v_call: TRBV9
j_call: TRBJ2-3
cdr3_aa: CASSGGADTQYF
cdr3_nt: TGTGCCAGCAGCGGGGGGGCAGATACGCAGTATTTT